Listed below are T cell receptor beta chains from one sample, sequenced in a study of early T cells in non-severe SARS-CoV-2 infection. TCRdb called the 5' RACE reads again in MiXCR, with one record for every CDR3 protein. The data show tens of thousands of distinct CDR3 sequences, 12% seen once. Material for sequencing was whole blood. The receptors were sampled from an adult who was a healthcare worker with PCR-confirmed SARS-CoV-2 infection or an uninfected control (not recorded which). The CDR3 runs from the conserved cysteine through the conserved F or W. Fields, in order: clone size, J gene, D gene, V gene, CDR3 DNA, CDR3 protein. D genes are given only for firm matches. Size values are once, few and many counts, or a class for expanded clones, and some rows have none.

>many|TRBJ2-7|-|TRBV11-2
TGTGCCAGCAGCTTAGGGGGGCTAGGCTACGAGCAGTACTTC
CASSLGGLGYEQYF
>-|TRBJ2-5|TRBD2|TRBV5-1
TGCGCCAGCAGCTTGGCCGTCGGCTGGGAGCTAGCGGGAGAGGGGGAGACCCAGTACTTC
CASSLAVGWELAGEGETQYF
>many|TRBJ2-5|-|TRBV7-9
TGTGCCGGCCTCCCGTGGGCTGAAGAGACCCAGTACTTC
CAGLPWAEETQYF
>few|TRBJ1-1|-|TRBV7-2
TGTGCCAGCAGCTTACCAGGGTTGAGGGCTTTCTTT
CASSLPGLRAFF
>-|TRBJ2-7|TRBD1|TRBV12-3/TRBV12-4
TGTGCCAGCAGCCCGGGACAGCCCTACGAGCAGTACTTC
CASSPGQPYEQYF
>many|TRBJ2-7|-|TRBV5-1
TGCGCCAGCAGCTTGGTTCGGGGACGGGAGTACTTC
CASSLVRGREYF
>-|TRBJ2-1|TRBD2|TRBV20-1
TGCAGTGCCGCGATACCGACTAGCCGCGATGAGCAGTTCTTC
CSAAIPTSRDEQFF
>few|TRBJ2-3|-|TRBV4-2
TGTGCCAGCAGCCAAGGGAGCATGGAACAGTATTTT
CASSQGSMEQYF
>many|TRBJ2-5|-|TRBV7-9
TGTGCCAGCTTGCGGGGTGAGACCCAGTACTTC
CASLRGETQYF
>-|TRBJ2-2|-|TRBV7-9
TGTGCCAGCAGCTTAGTAGGCGCCGGGGAGCTGTTTTTT
CASSLVGAGELFF
>-|TRBJ2-7|TRBD1|TRBV5-5
TGTGCCAGCAGCTTGGTCCCCCGGGGACAGGGGTCCTACGAGCAGTACTTC
CASSLVPRGQGSYEQYF
>-|TRBJ2-1|-|TRBV28
TGTGCCAGCAGTTTATACAGCTCCTACAATGAGCAGTTCTTC
CASSLYSSYNEQFF
>-|TRBJ2-7|-|TRBV29-1
TGCAGCGCCAGGGGGGGAGTGGAGCAGTACTTC
CSARGGVEQYF
>few|TRBJ2-6|-|TRBV12-3/TRBV12-4
TGTGCCAGCACCACGGTCGGGATTGGGGCCAACGTCCTGACTTTC
CASTTVGIGANVLTF
>many|TRBJ1-3|-|TRBV4-1
TGCGCCAGCAGCTCCAAGTCGCATCGGACTCCCATATATTTT
CASSSKSHRTPIYF
>many|TRBJ2-1|-|TRBV20-1
TGCAGTGCTAGAAAACCGGGTTCTGAGTATGAGCAGTTCTTC
CSARKPGSEYEQFF
>-|TRBJ1-1|TRBD1|TRBV29-1
TGCAGCGCCAGGACAGGGGCGAACACTGAAGCTTTCTTT
CSARTGANTEAFF
>few|TRBJ2-7|TRBD2|TRBV9
TGTGCCAGCAGCCCCCATGGGGCGGGAGGGGCCAACGAGCAGTACTTC
CASSPHGAGGANEQYF
>many|TRBJ1-2|-|TRBV12-3/TRBV12-4
TGTGCCAGCGCCCAGGGACGGCTCTATGGCTACACCTTC
CASAQGRLYGYTF
>-|TRBJ1-2|-|TRBV6-2/TRBV6-3
TGTGCCAGCAGTCGCCGCTATGGCTACACCTTC
CASSRRYGYTF
>-|TRBJ2-7|-|TRBV28
TGTGCCAGCCTTTCACAGGGCTCCTACGAGCAGTACTTC
CASLSQGSYEQYF